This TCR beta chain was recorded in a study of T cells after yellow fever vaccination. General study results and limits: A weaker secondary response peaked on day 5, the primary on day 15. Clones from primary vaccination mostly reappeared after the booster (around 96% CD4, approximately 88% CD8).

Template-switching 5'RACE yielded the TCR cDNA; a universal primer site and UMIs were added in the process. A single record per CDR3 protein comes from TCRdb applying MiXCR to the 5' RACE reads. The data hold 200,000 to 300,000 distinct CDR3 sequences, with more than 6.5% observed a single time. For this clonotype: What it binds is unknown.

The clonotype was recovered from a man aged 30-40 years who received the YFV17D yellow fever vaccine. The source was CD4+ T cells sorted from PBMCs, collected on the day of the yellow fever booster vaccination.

CDR3 nucleotide sequence: TGTGCCAGTCGAGGGGCATCCCAAGAGACCCAGTACTTC. It codes for CASRGASQETQYF. V is TRBV19 and J is TRBJ2-5; D is tentatively TRBD1 or TRBD2 (5 bases each). Per germline, CDR1 LNHDA and CDR2 SQIVND (reference sequence). The CDR3 is 13 residues long. V was shortened by 8 bases and J by 1 base, with 11 bases between the two germline ends.